The sequence of this T cell receptor beta chain was determined in a study of blood T cell repertoires in COVID-19. Original methodology: Estimation of nucleated cell counts was performed using reference gene primer amplification. Assay used: immunoSEQ multiplex PCR; TCRdb lists only in-frame clones, some missing. The V and J calls and clone size were taken over from that table, and D and trimming were inferred from the DNA. The sample has about 330,000 clones; 88% are singletons. Donors of Cohort 3 who recovered were those that had two negative PCRs, clearance, or symptom resolution. The germline V gene has CDR1 MNHNS and CDR2 SASEGT. V dropped 1 base and J dropped 0 bases, with 10 bases sitting between them. This CDR3 spans 16 amino acids.

The clonotype comes from a young man who had recovered from COVID-19. The sample consisted of PBMCs or T cells enriched from blood (not recorded which). The rearrangement links TRBV6-1 to TRBJ1-3, with D possibly TRBD1 on 6 matching bases. DNA of the CDR3: TGTGCCAGCAGTGAAGTATACAGGGCCTCTGGAAACACCATATATTTT. It translates to CASSEVYRASGNTIYF.